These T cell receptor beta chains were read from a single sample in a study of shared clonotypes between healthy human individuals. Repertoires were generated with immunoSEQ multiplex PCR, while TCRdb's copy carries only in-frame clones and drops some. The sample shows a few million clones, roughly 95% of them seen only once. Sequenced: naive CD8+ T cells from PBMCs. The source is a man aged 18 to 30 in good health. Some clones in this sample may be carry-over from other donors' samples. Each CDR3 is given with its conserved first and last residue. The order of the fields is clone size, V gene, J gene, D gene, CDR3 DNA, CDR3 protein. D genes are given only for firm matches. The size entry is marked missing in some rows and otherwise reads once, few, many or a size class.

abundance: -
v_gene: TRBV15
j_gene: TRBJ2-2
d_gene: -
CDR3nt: TGTGCCACCAGCATCGACCTCACCGGGGAGCTGTTTTTT
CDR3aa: CATSIDLTGELFF

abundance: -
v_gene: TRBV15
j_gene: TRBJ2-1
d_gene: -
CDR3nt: TGTGCCACCAGCAGTTGGAGTAGCTCCTACAATGAGCAGTTCTTC
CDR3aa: CATSSWSSSYNEQFF

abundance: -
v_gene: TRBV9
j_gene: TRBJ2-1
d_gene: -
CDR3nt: TGTGCCAGCAGCGAGCCCGAGAGGGAGCATGAGCAGTTCTTC
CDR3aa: CASSEPEREHEQFF

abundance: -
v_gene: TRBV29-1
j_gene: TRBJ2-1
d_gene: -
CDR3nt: TGCAGCGGGACAGACAATGAGCAGTTCTTC
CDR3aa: CSGTDNEQFF

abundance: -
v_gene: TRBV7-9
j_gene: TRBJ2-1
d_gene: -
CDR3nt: TGTGCCAGCAGCTCGGGAACCGGTGAGCAGTTCTTC
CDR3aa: CASSSGTGEQFF

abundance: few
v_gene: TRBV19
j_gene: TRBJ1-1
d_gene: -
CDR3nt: TGTGCCAGTAATCCCCCGGGGGCTGAAGCTTTCTTT
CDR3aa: CASNPPGAEAFF

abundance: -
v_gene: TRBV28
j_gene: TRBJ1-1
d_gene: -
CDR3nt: TGTGCCAGCACAGGAGGGGACACTGAAGCTTTCTTT
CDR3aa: CASTGGDTEAFF

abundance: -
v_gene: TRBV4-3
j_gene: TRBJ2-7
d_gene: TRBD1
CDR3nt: TGCGCCAGCAGCCAAGCCCGGACAGGGGATTACGAGCAGTACTTC
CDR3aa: CASSQARTGDYEQYF

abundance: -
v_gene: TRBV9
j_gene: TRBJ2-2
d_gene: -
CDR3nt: TGTGCCAGCAGGTTAGGGTCCGGGGAGCTGTTTTTT
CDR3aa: CASRLGSGELFF

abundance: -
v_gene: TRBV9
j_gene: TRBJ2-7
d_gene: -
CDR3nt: TGTGCCAGCAGCGTAGGTTCAGCAGAGACCTACGAGCAGTACTTC
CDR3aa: CASSVGSAETYEQYF

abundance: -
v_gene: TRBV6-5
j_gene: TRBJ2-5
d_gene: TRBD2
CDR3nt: TGTGCCAGCAGCGCCGGACTAGTTCGTACCGAGACCCAGTACTTC
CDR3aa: CASSAGLVRTETQYF

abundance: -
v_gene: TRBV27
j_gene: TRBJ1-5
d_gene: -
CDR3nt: TGTGCCAGCAGTTATCGGGACCCAAATCAGCCCCAGCATTTT
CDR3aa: CASSYRDPNQPQHF

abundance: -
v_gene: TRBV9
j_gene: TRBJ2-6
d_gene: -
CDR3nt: TGTGCCAGCAGCGAGAGGAGCTCTGGGGCCAACGTCCTGACTTTC
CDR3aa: CASSERSSGANVLTF

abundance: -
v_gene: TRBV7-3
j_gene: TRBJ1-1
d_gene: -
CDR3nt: TGTGCCAGCAGCTTAGGTGGGCAGGGGAAATCTGAAGCTTTCTTT
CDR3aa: CASSLGGQGKSEAFF

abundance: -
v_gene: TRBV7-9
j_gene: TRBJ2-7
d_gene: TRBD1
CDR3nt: TGTGCCAGCAGCTTAAGTGGGACAGGGGTCGAGCAGTACTTC
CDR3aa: CASSLSGTGVEQYF

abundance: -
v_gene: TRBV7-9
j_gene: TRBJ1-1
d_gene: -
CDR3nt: TGTGCCAGCAGCTTAGCAGGGGTAATAGGGAACACTGAAGCTTTCTTT
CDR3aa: CASSLAGVIGNTEAFF

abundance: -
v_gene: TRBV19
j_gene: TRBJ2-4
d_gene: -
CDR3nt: TGTGCCAGTAGTCCATACGACGGGGCCGGAAACATTCAGTACTTC
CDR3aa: CASSPYDGAGNIQYF

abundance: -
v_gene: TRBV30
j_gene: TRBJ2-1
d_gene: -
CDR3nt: TGTGCCTGGAACAGAGATGGGTACAATGAGCAGTTCTTC
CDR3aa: CAWNRDGYNEQFF

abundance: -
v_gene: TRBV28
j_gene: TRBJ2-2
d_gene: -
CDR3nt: TGTGCCAGCAGTAAGAGGGAGGCCATCACCGGGGAGCTGTTTTTT
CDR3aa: CASSKREAITGELFF

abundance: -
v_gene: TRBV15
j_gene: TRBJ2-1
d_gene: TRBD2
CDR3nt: TGTGCCACCAGCAGAGGTTCTAGCGGGATCTATTACAATGAGCAGTTCTTC
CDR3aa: CATSRGSSGIYYNEQFF

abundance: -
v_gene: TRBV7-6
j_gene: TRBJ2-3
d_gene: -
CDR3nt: TGTGCCAGCAGCTCCGTGGGGACAGATACGCAGTATTTT
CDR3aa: CASSSVGTDTQYF

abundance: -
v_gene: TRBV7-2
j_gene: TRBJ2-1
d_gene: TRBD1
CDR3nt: TGTGCCAGCAGCGGGCGGACAGGGGTCTACAATGAGCAGTTCTTC
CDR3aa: CASSGRTGVYNEQFF

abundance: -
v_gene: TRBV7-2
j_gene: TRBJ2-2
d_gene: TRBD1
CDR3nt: TGTGCCAGCAGCTTAAGAATGGGACAGTACACCGGGGAGCTGTTTTTT
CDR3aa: CASSLRMGQYTGELFF

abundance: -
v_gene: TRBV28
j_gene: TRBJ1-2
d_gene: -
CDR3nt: TGTGCCAGCAGCTTAGGAGGCCGCCCAATCCCTTATGGCTACACCTTC
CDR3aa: CASSLGGRPIPYGYTF

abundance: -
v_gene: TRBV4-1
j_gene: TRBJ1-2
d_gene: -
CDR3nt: TGCGCCAGCAGCCAAGAAATCAAAAACTATGGCTACACCTTC
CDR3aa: CASSQEIKNYGYTF

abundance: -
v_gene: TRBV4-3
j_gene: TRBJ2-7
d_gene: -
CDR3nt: TGCGCCAGCAGCCAAGCCTTATATTACGAGCAGTACTTC
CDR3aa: CASSQALYYEQYF

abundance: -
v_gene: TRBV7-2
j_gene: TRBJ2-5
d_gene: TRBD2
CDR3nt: TGTGCCAGCAGCCCGACGAGACTAGCGGGGGAGACCCAGTACTTC
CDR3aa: CASSPTRLAGETQYF

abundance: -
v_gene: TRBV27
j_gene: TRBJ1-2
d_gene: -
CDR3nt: TGTGCCAGCAGTACCACTGGAGGGCAGGGTTATGGCTACACCTTC
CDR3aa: CASSTTGGQGYGYTF

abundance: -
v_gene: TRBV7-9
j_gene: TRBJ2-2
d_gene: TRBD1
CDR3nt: TGTGCCAGCAGCTTAGAAGGGACAGGGGACACCGGGGAGCTGTTTTTT
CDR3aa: CASSLEGTGDTGELFF

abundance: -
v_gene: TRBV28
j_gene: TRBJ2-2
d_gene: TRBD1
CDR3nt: TGTGCCAGCGATGGACAGGGCCACACCGGGGAGCTGTTTTTT
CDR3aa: CASDGQGHTGELFF

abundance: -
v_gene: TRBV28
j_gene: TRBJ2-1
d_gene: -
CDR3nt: TGTGCCAGCAGTTTTGGGTCCCCATCCTACAATGAGCAGTTCTTC
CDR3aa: CASSFGSPSYNEQFF

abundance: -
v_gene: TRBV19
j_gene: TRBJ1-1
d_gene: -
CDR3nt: TGTGCCAGTAGTACAGGGGATTCTGAAGCTTTCTTT
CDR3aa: CASSTGDSEAFF

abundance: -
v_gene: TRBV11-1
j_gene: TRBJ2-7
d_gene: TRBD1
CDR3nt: TGTGCCAGCCGGGACAGGGGCTCCTACGAGCAGTACTTC
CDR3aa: CASRDRGSYEQYF

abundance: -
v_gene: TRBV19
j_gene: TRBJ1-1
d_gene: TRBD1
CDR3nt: TGTGCCAGTAGTTGGGCAAGACAGGGAATATTGGCTGAAGCTTTCTTT
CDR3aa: CASSWARQGILAEAFF

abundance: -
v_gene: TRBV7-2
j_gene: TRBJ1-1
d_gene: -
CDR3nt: TGTGCCAGCAGCTTATCAGGTACAGCTGAAGCTTTCTTT
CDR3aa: CASSLSGTAEAFF

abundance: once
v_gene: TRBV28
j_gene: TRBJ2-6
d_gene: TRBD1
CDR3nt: TGTGCCAGCAGTCCCCCGGGACAGGGAGTTGCTGGGGCCAACGTCCTGACTTTC
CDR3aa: CASSPPGQGVAGANVLTF

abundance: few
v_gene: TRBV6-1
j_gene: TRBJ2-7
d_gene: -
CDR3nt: TGTGCTATCCGGTCGGCTTACGAGCAGTACTTC
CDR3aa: CAIRSAYEQYF

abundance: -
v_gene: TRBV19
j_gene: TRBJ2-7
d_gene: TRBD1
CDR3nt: TGTGCCAGTAGTTTGTCCGGGACAGGGATGAGCGAGCAGTACTTC
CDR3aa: CASSLSGTGMSEQYF

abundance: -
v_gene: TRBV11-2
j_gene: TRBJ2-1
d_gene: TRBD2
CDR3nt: TGTGCCAGCAGCTTATCTAGCGGGAGGGGCGATGAGCAGTTCTTC
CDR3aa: CASSLSSGRGDEQFF

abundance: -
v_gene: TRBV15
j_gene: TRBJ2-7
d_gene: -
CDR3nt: TGTGCCACCAGCAGGAGGGGGAGGCAGGAGCAGTACTTC
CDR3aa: CATSRRGRQEQYF

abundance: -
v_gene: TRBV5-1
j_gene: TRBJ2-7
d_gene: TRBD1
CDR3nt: TGCGCCAGCAGCGACGGGACAGTCCTGTCCTACGAGCAGTACTTC
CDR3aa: CASSDGTVLSYEQYF

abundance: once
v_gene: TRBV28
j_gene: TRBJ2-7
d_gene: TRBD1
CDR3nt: TGTGCCAGCAGTTTTACAGGGGGCTTGCCCTACGAGCAGTACTTC
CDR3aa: CASSFTGGLPYEQYF

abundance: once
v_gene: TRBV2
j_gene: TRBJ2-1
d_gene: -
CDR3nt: TGTGCCAGCAGTGCGCAGGGCAATGAGCAGTTCTTC
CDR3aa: CASSAQGNEQFF

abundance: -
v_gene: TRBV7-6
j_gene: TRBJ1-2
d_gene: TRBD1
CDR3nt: TGTGCCAGCAGCCCACAGGGGCCTCAGTCCCTCTATGGCTACACCTTC
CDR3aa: CASSPQGPQSLYGYTF

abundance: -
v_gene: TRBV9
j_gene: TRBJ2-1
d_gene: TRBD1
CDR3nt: TGTGCCAGCAGTCCGACAGGGAGCTCCTACAATGAGCAGTTCTTC
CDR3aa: CASSPTGSSYNEQFF

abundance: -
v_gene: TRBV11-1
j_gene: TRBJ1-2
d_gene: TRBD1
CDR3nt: TGTGCCAGCAGCTTAACCCCGGGACAGCACTATGGCTACACCTTC
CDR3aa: CASSLTPGQHYGYTF

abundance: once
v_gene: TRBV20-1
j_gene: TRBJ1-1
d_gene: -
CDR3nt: TGCAGTGCTAGATATGCTCATGAAGCTTTCTTT
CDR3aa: CSARYAHEAFF

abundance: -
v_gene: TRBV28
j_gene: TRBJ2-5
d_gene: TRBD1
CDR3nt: TGTGCCAGCAGTTTTCGGTGGAGACAGGGCCAAGAGACCCAGTACTTC
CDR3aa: CASSFRWRQGQETQYF

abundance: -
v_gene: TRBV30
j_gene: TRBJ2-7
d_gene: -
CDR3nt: TGTGCCTGGAGTCCGGGACCAACCTACGAGCAGTACTTC
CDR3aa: CAWSPGPTYEQYF

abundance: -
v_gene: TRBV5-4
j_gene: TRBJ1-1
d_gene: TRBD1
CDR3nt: TGTGCCAGCAGCCAGACAGGGTACACTGAAGCTTTCTTT
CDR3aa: CASSQTGYTEAFF

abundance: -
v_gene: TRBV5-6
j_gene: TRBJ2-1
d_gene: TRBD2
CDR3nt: TGTGCCAGCAGCTTATCTTCGCATGAGGGACTACCCCTGCAGTTCTTC
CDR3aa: CASSLSSHEGLPLQFF

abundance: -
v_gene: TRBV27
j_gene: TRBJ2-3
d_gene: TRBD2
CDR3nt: TGTGCCAGCAGTTCCCTACGGGTTAGCGGGGGCCCCACAGATACGCAGTATTTT
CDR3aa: CASSSLRVSGGPTDTQYF

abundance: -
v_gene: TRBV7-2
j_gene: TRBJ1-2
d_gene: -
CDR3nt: TGTGCCAGCACCATGACAGGTCGGGTCTATGGCTACACCTTC
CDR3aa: CASTMTGRVYGYTF

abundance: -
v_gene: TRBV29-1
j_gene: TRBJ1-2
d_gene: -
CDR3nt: TGCAGCGTTGAAGGAGGGACTTCCTCCGGCATATATGGCTACACCTTC
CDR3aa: CSVEGGTSSGIYGYTF

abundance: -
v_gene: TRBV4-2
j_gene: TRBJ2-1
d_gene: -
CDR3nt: TGTGCCAGCAGCCAAGAGGGGCAGCCCTACTACAATGAGCAGTTCTTC
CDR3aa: CASSQEGQPYYNEQFF

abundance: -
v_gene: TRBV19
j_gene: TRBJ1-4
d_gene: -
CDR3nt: TGTGCCAGTAACGTTGGGAGTGCAAAACTGTTTTTT
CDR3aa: CASNVGSAKLFF

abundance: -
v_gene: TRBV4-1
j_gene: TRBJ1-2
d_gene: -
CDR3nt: TGCGCCAGCAGCACACCTACCTCCCCAAACTATGGCTACACCTTC
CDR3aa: CASSTPTSPNYGYTF